The 30 T cell receptor beta chains listed next were all sequenced from one sample in a study of T cells expressing NK-cell markers. TCRdb processed the 5' RACE reads again and assigns one entry to each CDR3 protein, with no DNA. The sample features about 380,000 distinct CDR3 sequences, with around 5.3% in its top ten. The sample was blood T cells: a sorted CD56 or NKG2C T cell subset, CD4+ or CD8+ T cells, or bulk PBMC T cells (not recorded which). All receptors come from a man aged 18 to 69 in good health.

V is TRBV20-1 and J is TRBJ2-5; the D gene TCRdb calls, TRBD2, cannot be checked with no DNA. CDR3 size: 14 residues. Germline assignment: CDR1 DFQATT and CDR2 SNEGSKA (reference sequence). This CDR3 is CSARRLAGGPRQYF.

The chain couples TRBV3-1 to TRBJ2-1. The CDR3 is made up of 13 amino acids. Germline assignment: CDR1 LGHDT and CDR2 YNNKEL (reference sequence). The CDR3 loop reads CASSLLEAGEQFF.

V and J are TRBV11-2 and TRBJ2-5. CDR1 is SGHAT and CDR2 is FQNNGV in the germline V gene. The CDR3 totals 15 residues. CDR3 amino acids: CASSLVISSQETQYF.

J is TRBJ2-1 and V is TRBV12-3 or TRBV12-4; with no DNA, the TCRdb D assignment of TRBD2 cannot be verified. The CDR3 is 15 residues long. This CDR3 is CASSRTYRSYNEQFF.

CDR3 residues: CASSRDTGYTEAFF. The V gene is TRBV2, the J gene TRBJ1-1; the D gene TCRdb calls, TRBD1, cannot be checked with no DNA. Germline V gives CDR1 SNHLY, CDR2 FYNNEI. This CDR3 comprises 14 residues. The whole variable domain, remainder taken from reference TRBV2 and TRBJ1-1, is EPEVTQTPSHQVTQMGQEVILRCVPISNHLYFYWYRQILGQKVEFLVSFYNNEISEKSEIFDDQFSVERPDGSNFTLKIRSTKLEDSAMYFCASSRDTGYTEAFFGQGTRLTVV.

The V and J genes are TRBV5-6 and TRBJ2-3; TCRdb calls TRBD1, which cannot be checked without DNA. The germline V gene encodes CDR1 SGHDT and CDR2 YYEEEE. There are 17 residues in the CDR3. The CDR3 reads CASSLPGARTLTDTQYF.

The J gene is TRBJ1-4, the V gene TRBV18; with no DNA, the TCRdb D assignment of TRBD1 cannot be verified. CDR1 is KGHSH and CDR2 is LQKENI in the germline V gene. CDR3 length equals 15 residues. The CDR3 protein is CASSHNRGANEKLFF.

The chain uses TRBV5-1 and TRBJ1-6; absent DNA, TCRdb's TRBD1 call cannot be checked. Per germline, CDR1 SGHRS and CDR2 YFSETQ. The CDR3 length is 17 residues. The CDR3: CASSLDPGRSYNSPLHF.

CDR3: CASSPKALSGGSGDTQYF. The chain recombines TRBV11-2 with TRBJ2-3; TCRdb picks TRBD2, but there is no DNA to check that call. Per the germline V gene, CDR1 is SGHAT and CDR2 is FQNNGV. The CDR3 consists of 18 residues.

The genes are TRBV7-9 and TRBJ2-3. Germline CDR1 reads SEHNR; CDR2 reads FQNEAQ (reference sequence). This CDR3 has 12 residues. CDR3 sequence reads: CASSPEADTQYF.

The chain carries TRBV27 and TRBJ2-7; without DNA, the TCRdb call of TRBD1 cannot be checked. Looked up from germline, CDR1 is MNHEY and CDR2 is SMNVEV (reference sequence). This CDR3 contains 16 residues. The CDR3 spells CASRNRPGSPHSRQYF.

This sequence joins TRBV5-1 and TRBJ2-1; the TCRdb call, TRBD1, lacks DNA for checking. Germline CDR1 SGHRS, CDR2 YFSETQ. The CDR3 is 21 amino acids. CDR3 region: CASSLAAGGLMSPRSYNEQFF.

The V call is TRBV20-1, the J call TRBJ2-1; TCRdb returns TRBD2, unconfirmable since there is no DNA. The CDR3 extends over 13 amino acids. The germline V gene encodes CDR1 DFQATT and CDR2 SNEGSKA (reference sequence). CDR3 region: CSAKLVARNEQFF.

The chain employs TRBV12-3 or TRBV12-4 and TRBJ1-5. This CDR3 has 11 residues. The CDR3 loop reads CASSLRETQHF.

The chain is built from TRBV28 and TRBJ2-3; TCRdb proposes TRBD2, but this gene call is untestable without DNA. Germline V gene data show CDR1 as MDHEN and CDR2 as SYDVKM. This CDR3 has 17 residues. The CDR3 reads CASSAPLLAGTTDTQYF.

This chain uses TRBV5-1 with TRBJ2-2; lacking DNA, the TRBD1 call made by TCRdb goes unchecked. This CDR3 spans 16 amino acids. The V gene's germline CDR1 is SGHRS and CDR2 YFSETQ. CDR3 protein: CASRSPGQANTGELFF.

The rearrangement joins TRBV11-2 to TRBJ2-7; TCRdb picks TRBD2, but there is no DNA to check that call. Looked up from germline, CDR1 is SGHAT and CDR2 is FQNNGV. The CDR3 spans 19 residues. CDR3 protein: CASSSRSGLGVSLGYEQYF.

This chain joins TRBV6-1 and TRBJ2-7; TCRdb's assignment of TRBD1 cannot be checked, as there is no DNA. The length of the CDR3 is 14 residues. In germline, CDR1 is MNHNS, CDR2 SASEGT. This CDR3 is CASSDRSRGNEQYF.

This chain joins TRBV5-6 and TRBJ1-2; TCRdb gives TRBD1 as the D gene, but with no DNA this cannot be confirmed. This CDR3 contains 16 residues. CDR1 SGHDT and CDR2 YYEEEE come from the germline V gene. CDR3 sequence: CASSLATGGTHYGYTF.

The V call is TRBV14, the J call TRBJ2-7. CDR1 is SGHDN and CDR2 is FVKESK in the germline V gene. The CDR3 length is 15 residues. The CDR3 loop reads CASSQDRPPGYEQYF.

The V gene is TRBV18, the J gene TRBJ1-4. The CDR3 runs to 14 residues. CDR1 KGHSH and CDR2 LQKENI come from the germline V gene. The CDR3 here is CASSPSASNEKLFF.

The rearrangement uses TRBV2 and TRBJ2-3; absent DNA, TCRdb's TRBD1 call cannot be checked. The CDR3 has 13 residues. The germline gives CDR1 SNHLY, CDR2 FYNNEI. The CDR3 loop reads CASRGSYGATQYF.

V is TRBV7-9 and J is TRBJ2-7; TCRdb's D call, TRBD1, is unchecked because there is no DNA. CDR3 length: 16 residues. Per the germline V gene, CDR1 is SEHNR and CDR2 is FQNEAQ (reference sequence). The CDR3 reads CASSLSSGGGYYEQYF. The variable domain in full, completed from reference TRBV7-9 and TRBJ2-7, reads DTGVSQNPRHKITKRGQNVTFRCDPISEHNRLYWYRQTLGQGPEFLTYFQNEAQLEKSRLLSDRFSAERPKGSFSTLEIQRTEQGDSAMYLCASSLSSGGGYYEQYFGPGTRLTVT.

The chain has TRBV5-1 and TRBJ1-6; the TRBD1 assignment by TCRdb is unverifiable without DNA. Germline V CDR1 and CDR2: SGHRS, YFSETQ. The CDR3 length is 14 residues. CDR3 loop: CASRRGAVDSPLHF.

The V and J genes are TRBV12-3 or TRBV12-4 and TRBJ1-1; TCRdb proposes TRBD1, but this gene call is untestable without DNA. CDR3 length: 16 amino acids. The chain's CDR3 is CASSSPLRQGGTEAFF.

The chain recombines TRBV5-1 with TRBJ2-5; TCRdb's assignment of TRBD1 cannot be checked, as there is no DNA. CDR3 length equals 17 residues. Germline CDR1 and CDR2: SGHRS and YFSETQ. CDR3: CASSFLFRDREQETQYF.

This rearrangement joins TRBV6-5 to TRBJ1-2; the TCRdb D gene call, TRBD1, has no DNA to confirm it. The CDR3 has 15 amino acids. The germline gives CDR1 MNHEY, CDR2 SVGAGI. The CDR3 is CASIRTGAANYGYTF.

This sequence joins TRBV19 and TRBJ2-7; TCRdb picks TRBD1, but there is no DNA to check that call. Per the germline V gene, CDR1 is LNHDA and CDR2 is SQIVND (reference sequence). This CDR3 comprises 13 residues. The CDR3 is CASNGHPAYEQYF.

The rearrangement links TRBV2 to TRBJ1-5; lacking DNA, the TRBD1 call made by TCRdb goes unchecked. This CDR3 has 14 residues. Germline CDR1 reads SNHLY; CDR2 reads FYNNEI. CDR3 loop: CASSEARGIQPQHF.

CDR3 in amino acids: CASRRTSGGAVNTYEQYF. The rearrangement links TRBV5-1 to TRBJ2-7; TCRdb lists TRBD2, though no DNA is available to test this call. The CDR3 spans 18 residues. In germline, CDR1 is SGHRS, CDR2 YFSETQ.